The T cell receptor beta chain described here comes from a study of chronic HIV infection and antiretroviral therapy. The CDR3 contains 16 residues. Trimming removed 8 bases from V and 5 bases from J; junction bases left unmatched: 16. Germline lookup yields CDR1 MDHEN and CDR2 SYDVKM. Using its own MiXCR run on the 5' RACE reads, TCRdb lists one record per CDR3 protein. This table holds approximately 47,000 distinct CDR3 sequences, over 15% found once. Sequences were obtained from peripheral blood. The receptor comes from an adult who had HIV and had not received antiretroviral therapy, or was an uninfected healthy control (not recorded which). The V call is TRBV28, the J call TRBJ1-1; 8 nucleotides align to TRBD1. CDR3 in DNA: TGTGCCAGCGGAGGACAGGGATCGTGGGCTACGACTGAAGCTTTCTTT. Its protein product is CASGGQGSWATTEAFF. The full variable domain, with the rest looked up from reference TRBV28 and TRBJ1-1, is DVKVTQSSRYLVKRTGEKVFLECVQDMDHENMFWYRQDPGLGLRLIYFSYDVKMKEKGDIPEGYSVSREKKERFSLILESASTNQTSMYLCASGGQGSWATTEAFFGQGTRLTVV.